This TCR beta chain is drawn from a study of T-cell reconstitution after alpha-beta-depleted transplantation in children. The V gene's germline CDR1 is SGHRS and CDR2 YFSETQ. With 2 bases clipped from V and 0 bases from J, the junction kept 6 bases outside the gene matches. This CDR3 contains 18 residues. Unique molecular identifiers featured in how the TCRbeta library was prepared. In TCRdb, the PCR reads were re-called with MiXCR into one record per CDR3 protein. The sample consists of around 250,000 distinct CDR3 sequences, roughly 9.5% of them appearing once. Source: PBMCs from the stem cell graft donor, taken from the stem cell graft. The TCR sequence derives from a human donor who donated a stem cell graft to a child with SCID. The genes are TRBV5-1 and TRBJ2-3; the match to TRBD2 covers 13 bases. DNA for the CDR3: TGCGCCAGCAGCTTCGCGACTAGCGGGGGGCCGAGCACAGATACGCAGTATTTT. Translating it yields CASSFATSGGPSTDTQYF.